The present entry profiles one TCR beta chain with its context. Antigen: not known. Germline-derived CDR1 and CDR2 are MNHNY and SVGAGI (reference sequence). V was pared by 2 bases and J by 4 bases, with 15 bases between. This CDR3 comprises 16 residues. Assay used: immunoSEQ multiplex PCR; TCRdb lists only in-frame clones, some missing. The table shows 150,000 to 170,000 clones, with around 94% occurring only once. These data are taken from a study of OX40 agonist ivuxolimab in advanced cancers. Whole-study context: Dose-escalation patients suffered from hepatocellular carcinoma, melanoma, renal cell or head and neck cancer.

Broader study findings: At 0.1 to 3.0 mg/kg, clonal expansion of CD4+ and CD8+ blood T cells had occurred by week 6. Low normalized clonal expansion also occurred in some nonresponding patients.

This receptor was identified in an adult with an advanced solid tumor such as melanoma, head and neck, liver or kidney cancer. The specimen comprised CD4+ or CD8+ T cells sorted from blood, sampled in a trial of the OX40 agonist ivuxolimab. The chain combines TRBV6-6 with TRBJ1-3; D gene ambiguous. The CDR3 nucleotides are TGTGCCAGCAGTTACAGGGCAGCACCGGAGGGAAACACCATATATTTT. Protein: CASSYRAAPEGNTIYF.